These T cell receptor beta chains were read from a single sample in a study of T cell repertoires in cytomegalovirus infection. TCRdb ran MiXCR on the reads and lists one entry per CDR3 protein. The sample has 300,000 or so distinct CDR3 sequences, around 25% seen once. No cognate antigen is known for these TCRs. This specimen consisted of cultured PBMCs, obtained from culture after CMV antigen stimulation. These receptors came from a human donor in good health (CMV status not recorded). Some clones in this sample may be carry-over from other donors' samples. CDR3s include the opening cysteine and the closing phenylalanine or tryptophan. D genes are given only for firm matches. A clone size is listed for some rows: how often the clone was seen (once, few, many), or a class if it is expanded.

size	V	D	J	CDR3	DNA
NA	TRBV28	NA	TRBJ2-3	CASSPHITDTQYF	TGTGCCAGCAGTCCACACATCACAGATACGCAGTATTTT
many	TRBV7-2	NA	TRBJ1-5	CASSRDSSSGQPQHF	TGTGCCAGCAGTCGGGACTCCTCATCCGGCCAGCCCCAGCATTTT
NA	TRBV11-2	NA	TRBJ2-7	CASKGGPYEQYF	TGTGCCAGCAAGGGGGGGCCTTACGAGCAGTACTTC
NA	TRBV6-5	NA	TRBJ2-2	CASSYNLANTGELFF	TGTGCCAGCAGTTACAATTTAGCAAACACCGGGGAGCTGTTTTTT
few	TRBV12-3/TRBV12-4	TRBD2	TRBJ2-7	CASRILGGLAGSYEQYF	TGTGCCAGCAGAATCCTGGGGGGACTAGCGGGTTCCTACGAGCAGTACTTC
few	TRBV24-1	TRBD2	TRBJ2-2	CATSDAGLVAGELFF	TGTGCCACCAGTGATGCAGGACTAGTCGCCGGGGAGCTGTTTTTT
few	TRBV20-1	NA	TRBJ2-5	CSASSGVQETQYF	TGCAGTGCTAGTTCAGGCGTCCAAGAGACCCAGTACTTC
once	TRBV6-2/TRBV6-3	TRBD2	TRBJ2-1	CATFGRAERNEQFF	TGTGCCACCTTCGGGAGGGCCGAAAGAAATGAGCAGTTCTTC
NA	TRBV4-1	NA	TRBJ2-3	CASSQPAGTARGTQYF	TGCGCCAGCAGCCAACCAGCTGGGACTGCCCGGGGTACGCAGTATTTT
NA	TRBV4-1	TRBD1	TRBJ1-5	CASSQPQGEGQPQHF	TGTGCCAGCAGCCAACCACAGGGGGAAGGACAGCCCCAGCATTTT
NA	TRBV11-2	TRBD1	TRBJ1-1	CASSRRQGFGTEAFF	TGTGCCAGCAGCCGCAGACAGGGGTTCGGGACTGAAGCTTTCTTT
many	TRBV7-9	NA	TRBJ2-3	CASSPRQYETDTQYF	TGTGCCAGCAGCCCCCGACAGTACGAAACAGATACGCAGTATTTT
NA	TRBV30	NA	TRBJ2-1	CAWTGQPPHNEQFF	TGTGCCTGGACGGGGCAGCCTCCCCACAATGAGCAGTTCTTC
NA	TRBV15	NA	TRBJ1-5	CATSEGRDYGNQPQHF	TGTGCCACCAGCGAGGGCAGGGATTATGGCAATCAGCCCCAGCATTTT
NA	TRBV6-2/TRBV6-3	NA	TRBJ1-2	CASSTVNYGYTF	TGTGCCAGCAGTACGGTTAACTATGGCTACACCTTC
NA	TRBV3-1	NA	TRBJ2-1	CASSQVGSANNEQFF	TGTGCCAGCAGCCAAGTCGGTAGCGCGAACAATGAGCAGTTCTTC
many	TRBV7-2	TRBD2	TRBJ2-1	CASSLRREGLNEQFF	TGTGCCAGCAGCTTACGGCGGGAGGGCCTGAATGAGCAGTTCTTC
few	TRBV6-2/TRBV6-3	NA	TRBJ1-5	CASSLLLGRGLSNQPQHF	TGTGCCAGCAGCCTACTCCTAGGTCGGGGGTTAAGCAATCAGCCCCAGCATTTT
NA	TRBV27	TRBD1	TRBJ1-1	CASSTGGEAFF	TGTGCCAGCAGTACAGGGGGTGAAGCTTTCTTT
many	TRBV12-3/TRBV12-4	NA	TRBJ1-2	CASSRNYGYTF	TGTGCCAGCAGCCGAAACTATGGCTACACCTTC
NA	TRBV11-3	NA	TRBJ1-2	CASSLRGQGPYGYTF	TGTGCCAGCAGCCTTAGGGGCCAGGGCCCGTATGGCTACACCTTC
NA	TRBV4-1	TRBD2	TRBJ2-1	CASSLPGLASYNEQFF	TGCGCCAGCAGCCTTCCGGGACTAGCCTCATACAATGAGCAGTTCTTC
NA	TRBV6-2/TRBV6-3	NA	TRBJ1-6	CASSYQAVGNSPLHF	TGTGCCAGCAGTTACCAGGCCGTGGGTAATTCACCCCTCCACTTT
few	TRBV13	TRBD2	TRBJ2-1	CASRPIRGLVGEQFF	TGTGCCAGCAGACCGATTCGGGGACTAGTCGGTGAGCAGTTCTTC
many	TRBV24-1	NA	TRBJ2-1	CATSRAKNEQFF	TGTGCCACCAGTCGAGCAAAGAATGAGCAGTTCTTC
NA	TRBV6-1	TRBD2	TRBJ2-2	CASSESTPRLAGVKTGELFF	TGTGCCAGCAGTGAAAGCACTCCTCGGCTAGCGGGAGTTAAAACCGGGGAGCTGTTTTTT
NA	TRBV6-2/TRBV6-3	TRBD1	TRBJ2-1	CASSYSSDRGRVFNEQFF	TGTGCCAGCAGTTACTCCTCTGACAGGGGGCGGGTGTTCAATGAGCAGTTCTTC